The next 10 T cell receptor beta chains were all read from a single sample in a study of T cell responses to AZD1222 COVID-19 vaccine. Method: immunoSEQ multiplex PCR; TCRdb's copy keeps in-frame clones and lacks some. Seen here are approximately 110,000 clones, about 94% observed once, and the top ten hold 2.2%. Here the sequenced sample was peripheral blood, taken on day 0 of AZD1222 vaccination. The receptor set was obtained from an adult in good health.

V gene TRBV7-2 combines with J gene TRBJ1-5, with no clear D. This CDR3 comprises 13 residues. V was trimmed by 2 bases and J by 6 bases, leaving 8 bases between them. The germline gives CDR1 SGHTA, CDR2 FQGNSA. The CDR3 nucleotides read TGTGCCAGCAGCTTATTTGTTCCTCAGCCCCAGCATTTT. Its protein is CASSLFVPQPQHF.

V gene TRBV5-6 combines with J gene TRBJ2-7; no definite D call. This CDR3 is 18 amino acids long. V was shortened by 2 bases and J by 4 bases, with 25 bases between the two germline ends. The germline V gene encodes CDR1 SGHDT and CDR2 YYEEEE. The CDR3 protein is CASSFRIRFQSREYEQYF. DNA for the CDR3: TGTGCCAGCAGCTTCAGGATACGATTTCAGTCCCGAGAGTACGAGCAGTACTTC.

This sequence joins TRBV21-1 and TRBJ1-3. TRBV21-1 is a pseudogene. This CDR3 has 16 residues. This chain's CDR3 is CASIALLPSSGNTIYF. As DNA, the CDR3 is TGTGCCAGCATCGCTCTCCTACCGAGCTCTGGAAACACCATATATTTT.

The chain couples TRBV27 to TRBJ1-5, with D unclear. V lost 5 bases and J lost 7, with 18 bases in between. Germline assignment: CDR1 MNHEY and CDR2 SMNVEV (reference sequence). There are 15 residues in the CDR3. The DNA for the CDR3 is TGTGCCAGCAGTGCAATCCCGGGAGTGAGACAGCCCCAGCATTTT. Encoded protein: CASSAIPGVRQPQHF.

This CDR3 reads CASSLGKAYEQYF. The CDR3 nucleotides read TGTGCCAGTAGTTTGGGAAAAGCCTACGAGCAGTACTTC. The chain uses TRBV19 and TRBJ2-7, with D unclear. The CDR3 spans 13 residues. V was shortened by 5 bases and J by 2 bases, with 10 bases between the two germline ends. Germline CDR1 LNHDA, CDR2 SQIVND (reference sequence).

This chain links TRBV6-5 with TRBJ1-3; D is perhaps TRBD1 (5 bases). Germline lookup yields CDR1 MNHEY and CDR2 SVGAGI. This CDR3 is 15 amino acids long. The germline V and J ends were trimmed by 5 bases and 4 bases, with 15 bases remaining between them. CDR3 nucleotide sequence: TGTGCCAGCAGTCCCCTGGGGCTAATAGGAAACACCATATATTTT. Encoded protein: CASSPLGLIGNTIYF.

This clone occurred once. The chain has TRBV29-1 and TRBJ1-1; no clear D gene. The CDR3 extends over 11 amino acids. Trimming stripped 2 bases from V and 6 bases from J, with 7 bases between. The V gene's germline CDR1 is SQVTM and CDR2 ANQGSEA. The CDR3 loop is CSVEKRAEAFF. The CDR3 bases are TGCAGCGTTGAAAAGCGGGCTGAAGCTTTCTTT.

This clone appeared a single time. The CDR3 loop is CASSSLPSGRGAYEQYF. The DNA of the CDR3 is TGCGCCAGCAGCTCCTTACCTAGCGGGAGGGGGGCCTACGAGCAGTACTTC. The chain has TRBV5-1 and TRBJ2-7, with 12 positions matching TRBD2. V lost 3 bases and J lost 2; bases outside the gene matches: 9. CDR3 length: 17 residues. Germline V gene lookup returns CDR1 SGHRS and CDR2 YFSETQ.

This chain joins TRBV19 and TRBJ1-5; TRBD1 agrees at 7 bases. The CDR3 is made up of 17 amino acids. Germline CDR1 reads LNHDA; CDR2 reads SQIVND (reference sequence). Losses at the gene ends were 9 bases for V and 4 bases for J; bases not matched to a gene: 18. The CDR3 spells CASRSYLGDSPNQPQHF. CDR3 coding DNA: TGTGCCAGCCGATCGTACTTAGGGGACAGCCCAAATCAGCCCCAGCATTTT.

V is TRBV27 and J is TRBJ2-3; D perhaps matches TRBD2 (6 bases). CDR1 is MNHEY, CDR2 SMNVEV, per germline (reference sequence). V dropped 2 bases and J dropped 2 bases, with 14 bases sitting between them. The CDR3 is 16 amino acids. CDR3 DNA sequence: TGTGCCAGCAGTTTACCGGGCGGGACTTACACAGATACGCAGTATTTT. It codes for CASSLPGGTYTDTQYF.